What follows is one TCR beta chain and its context. This clone was counted once. Its cognate antigen has yet to be identified. No base quality information exists; no much larger clone differs at one position. The sample is drawn from a study of shared clonotypes between healthy human individuals (dated by TCRdb to 2020 to 2022). Broadly, across the study: The cohort included three men and a couple of women between 18 and 49 years of age. Per donor, three plates each were used for CD4 naive and CD4 memory, two for CD8 naive, and one for CD8 memory. Blood TCR repertoires of five healthy adults were deeply sequenced to estimate repertoire size and the extent of clonotype sharing between individuals. Different laboratories and diverse techniques were used to prepare libraries and sequence TCR repertoires, to increase sequencing depth and limit assay-specific biases. Leukapheresis yielded between about 0.85 and 10 billion PBMCs per donor. The research as a whole found: Incomplete sequencing was indicated by rarefaction of sorted-subset datasets, despite the large sequencing depth. Larger estimated clonotype richness was generally found for naive subsets than for memory subsets. Because the study included a small number of donors, the genetic and exposure-history diversity represented was limited. Based on pairwise subsampling, the degree of clonotype sharing among donors was expected to be affected by sequencing depth. Higher generation probabilities were observed for clonotypes shared by all four sorted-subset donors than for non-shared clonotypes. Sampling was limited to blood, and TCR repertoires in tissue likely differ from TCR repertoires in blood. When several donors were compared, the shared fraction of clonotypes was about 5% for naive CD4, 3.5% to 4% for naive CD8, 2% to 2.5% for memory CD4, and 0.35% to 0.5% for memory CD8.

At the junction V is shortened by 4 bases and J by 4 bases; bases outside the gene matches: 7. The CDR3 starts with the cysteine, ends with the phenylalanine, and has 14 residues. Only the CDR3 part of the read is kept: 42 bases, read in frame from the first base. CDR1 and CDR2 are drawn from the germline V gene (reference sequence): LNHDA, SQIVND. The donors were healthy, HIV-negative adults with no recently reported acute infections or vaccinations. Every donor was a Caucasian adult living in Nashville, Tennessee, USA. Magnetic negative selection was used to enrich CD4+ T cells, after which naive cells were positively selected on CD45RA and the negative fraction became the memory subset. After blood collection by leukapheresis, PBMCs were isolated using Ficoll-Histopaque density gradient centrifugation and then cryopreserved in the vapor phase of liquid nitrogen. Purity and quantity of every magnetically sorted T cell population were checked by analytical flow cytometry. Genomic DNA was isolated from each sorted fraction and quantified by UV absorbance on a Nanodrop 2000c.

Using the deep immunoSEQ assay, multiplex PCR amplified TCR CDR3 regions from genomic DNA. Extracted genomic DNA from each cell subset was spread evenly across all wells of several immunoSEQ 96-well plates, with each plate serving as a replicate. For sorted subsets, around 200 ng genomic DNA, equal to about 30,000 T cell genomes, was loaded into each replicate PCR. Purified libraries were measured with a Qubit 3.0 fluorometer, size-checked on a Bioanalyzer 2100, and measured again with the KAPA Library Quantification kit. A separate single-read 150-cycle Illumina NextSeq 550 flow cell was used to sequence each immunoSEQ 96-well plate. Under the source paper's analysis protocol: Because the immunoSEQ output included only junctional sequences and no quality scores, the filtering could not be the same as the filtering used for full-length reads. Sequences were annotated with PyIR, a Python wrapper for IgBLAST v1.9, using IMGT germline references to assign V/J genes and CDR3. Any read was removed if the V/J assignment was weak (E-value above 1e-6), the CDR3 was missing, or the read contained stop codons, out-of-frame junctions, or ambiguous translated residues. V3J clonotypes were defined as sequences sharing an identical inferred V gene, J gene, and CDR3 amino acid sequence. Percentage overlap between repertoires was computed as shared unique clonotypes divided by the size of the smaller repertoire. Repertoire richness was assessed with RTK rarefaction, the Chao1 estimator, and Recon v2.1 estimates of unobserved clonotypes. Generation probabilities for all TCRbeta clonotypes obtained by the gDNA method from several donors were computed using OLGA. This is the immuneACCESS table as TCRdb keeps it, with only in-frame sequences that have V and J called. A part of the clones is gone; compared with another copy, unresolved V genes explain less than half, and the rest is unexplained. V, J and clone size reflect that table, while D and trimming were determined from the DNA. This sample comprises about 670,000 clones, 60% to 80% of them detected only once. About 1.8% of the sample goes to the ten largest clones.

The sequenced sample was memory CD4+ T cells sorted from blood. The sample's cell subset or site label, decoded: CD45RA-negative fraction. The source of this sequence is a woman in her 30s in good health. The sequence is built from TRBV19 and TRBJ2-7; 7 bases in between match TRBD2. The sequenced DNA is TGTGCCAGTAGTACCCTAGGGAGGGATTACGAGCAGTACTTC. Translated, this is CASSTLGRDYEQYF.